The 17 T cell receptor beta chains below come from one sample, sequenced in a study of T cell repertoires in cytomegalovirus infection. In TCRdb, the reads were re-called with MiXCR into one record per CDR3 protein. There are under 200,000 distinct CDR3 sequences in the sample; roughly 9% occur only once, and roughly 5% lies in the top ten. The specimen was PBMCs. The receptors originated from a human donor in good health (CMV status not recorded). Some clones in this sample may be carry-over from other donors' samples.

This clonotype was counted only a few times. The chain has TRBV5-1 and TRBJ2-5, with 11 nucleotides matching TRBD2. CDR1 and CDR2 from the germline V gene are SGHRS and YFSETQ. V gave up 4 bases and J gave up 4 bases; unmatched junction bases: 3. The length of the CDR3 is 14 residues. Here the CDR3 reads CASSDTSGGETQYF. DNA of the CDR3: TGCGCCAGCAGCGATACTAGCGGGGGAGAGACCCAGTACTTC.

This clonotype was observed at least ten times. The CDR3 sequence is CASSWGTGYRYEQYF. CDR3 DNA: TGTGCCAGCAGCTGGGGGACAGGGTACCGCTACGAGCAGTACTTC. The chain is built from TRBV7-2 and TRBJ2-7; 9 bases map to TRBD1. Losses at the gene ends were 4 bases for V and 3 bases for J; bases not matched to a gene: 7. Germline CDR1 is SGHTA and CDR2 is FQGNSA. The CDR3 has 15 amino acids.

The rearrangement uses TRBV20-1 and TRBJ2-5; 10 bases match TRBD2. Germline CDR1 and CDR2: DFQATT and SNEGSKA (reference sequence). The CDR3 runs to 21 residues. The V and J ends lost 0 bases and 4 bases, in that order; junction bases with no gene match: 23. CDR3 sequence reads: CSARDLHREAGGPVSGETQYF. The CDR3 region has the DNA TGCAGTGCTAGAGATCTCCATAGGGAAGCGGGAGGGCCGGTTTCTGGAGAGACCCAGTACTTC.

The chain combines TRBV5-1 with TRBJ2-5, with TRBD1 as a possible D gene (5 bases). The germline V gene has CDR1 SGHRS and CDR2 YFSETQ. The germline V and J ends were trimmed by 3 bases and 0 bases, with 12 bases remaining between them. This CDR3 contains 15 residues. CDR3 bases: TGCGCCAGCAGCTCCCAGGGCAGGGACCAAGAGACCCAGTACTTC. Translation gives CASSSQGRDQETQYF. The complete variable domain, with remaining parts taken from reference TRBV5-1 and TRBJ2-5, reads KAGVTQTPRYLIKTRGQQVTLSCSPISGHRSVSWYQQTPGQGLQFLFEYFSETQRNKGNFPGRFSGRQFSNSRSEMNVSTLELGDSALYLCASSSQGRDQETQYFGPGTRLLVL.

This clonotype showed up many times. The chain couples TRBV7-6 to TRBJ2-1; a weak D match, TRBD2 (5 bases). This CDR3 spans 12 amino acids. CDR1 is SGHVS and CDR2 is FNYEAQ in the germline V gene. Trimming left V 2 bases short and J 9 bases short, with 8 bases between. The DNA for the CDR3 is TGTGCCAGCAGCTTACCTCGGGGTGAGCAGTTCTTC. It codes for CASSLPRGEQFF.

This clonotype appeared many times. V and J are TRBV7-8 and TRBJ2-6; perhaps TRBD1 as D (5 bases). V was clipped by 0 bases and J by 0 bases, with 18 bases between them. Germline CDR1 is SGHVS and CDR2 is FQNEAQ. The CDR3 spans 20 residues. Here the CDR3 reads CASSLARPNQRGSGANVLTF. The CDR3 DNA sequence: TGTGCCAGCAGCTTAGCGCGCCCCAACCAAAGGGGCTCTGGGGCCAACGTCCTGACTTTC.

Ten or more counts support this clonotype. The J gene is TRBJ1-4, the V gene TRBV7-2; D unclear. The V end lost 6 bases, the J end lost 8 bases, and 19 bases lay between the germline ends. The germline CDR1 and CDR2 sequences are SGHTA and FQGNSA. This CDR3 contains 15 residues. In DNA form, the CDR3 reads TGTGCCAGCAGACTAGCCGGGGTCGCGGACGAAAAACTGTTTTTT. Its translation: CASRLAGVADEKLFF.

V gene TRBV9 combines with J gene TRBJ2-2, with 7 bases fitting TRBD2. Trimming removed 2 bases from V and 7 bases from J; junction bases left unmatched: 11. CDR3 length equals 16 residues. Germline CDR1 reads SGDLS; CDR2 reads YYNGEE. CDR3 sequence (DNA): TGTGCCAGCAGCGTCGATGGCGGGAGAATCGGCGGGGAGCTGTTTTTT. Residues: CASSVDGGRIGGELFF.

The sample holds many counts of this clonotype. J is TRBJ2-7 and V is TRBV7-2; D gene uncertain. The CDR3 extends over 15 amino acids. Germline V gene data show CDR1 as SGHTA and CDR2 as FQGNSA. Trimming took 2 bases from V and 0 from J, leaving 11 bases between them. The CDR3 here is CASSLSRTSSYEQYF. The CDR3 DNA reads TGTGCCAGCAGCTTATCCCGGACCAGCTCCTACGAGCAGTACTTC.

This clonotype was observed a handful of times. The chain joins TRBV13 to TRBJ2-7, with D hard to call. This CDR3 has 14 amino acids. The V gene lost 5 bases and the J gene lost 3 bases, with 14 bases spanning the gap. Germline lookup yields CDR1 PRHDT and CDR2 FYEKMQ (reference sequence). CDR3: CASSGRRWGYEQYF. The CDR3 DNA is TGTGCCAGCAGCGGCCGCAGGTGGGGCTACGAGCAGTACTTC.

This clonotype has a count of ten or more. The chain combines TRBV7-9 with TRBJ2-7; unclear D gene. The CDR3 consists of 13 residues. Germline CDR1 SEHNR, CDR2 FQNEAQ (reference sequence). Trimming took 4 bases from V and 3 from J, leaving 10 bases between them. CDR3 nucleotides: TGTGCCAGCAGCTCGTTAAAGGGCTACGAGCAGTACTTC. Its protein product is CASSSLKGYEQYF.

This clonotype was observed at least ten times. The chain employs TRBV7-9 and TRBJ1-1, with D perhaps TRBD1 (5 bases). Trimming cost V 4 bases and J 5 bases, with 20 bases left between them. The CDR3 is 16 amino acids. In germline, CDR1 is SEHNR, CDR2 FQNEAQ (reference sequence). The CDR3, as DNA: TGTGCCAGCAGCTCCACCGACCCGGGGCTAGGGACTGAAGCTTTCTTT. Amino acid sequence: CASSSTDPGLGTEAFF.

In this sample, this clonotype turned up many times. The V gene is TRBV7-2, the J gene TRBJ2-1; D is unclear. The CDR3 sequence is 13 residues long. Per germline, CDR1 SGHTA and CDR2 FQGNSA. The V end lost 4 bases, the J end lost 5 bases, and 9 bases lay between the germline ends. The chain's CDR3 is CASSSRMDNEQFF. In nucleotides, the CDR3 is TGTGCCAGCAGCTCACGGATGGACAATGAGCAGTTCTTC.

This clonotype came up many times. The V and J genes are TRBV19 and TRBJ1-4; no reliable D call. CDR3 length equals 13 residues. V was clipped by 5 bases and J by 1 base, with 5 bases between them. Germline CDR1 LNHDA, CDR2 SQIVND (reference sequence). CDR3 residues: CASSPVTNEKLFF. For the CDR3, the DNA is TGTGCCAGTAGTCCTGTAACTAATGAAAAACTGTTTTTT.

This clonotype has at least ten counts. The chain combines TRBV6-5 with TRBJ1-1; D not certain. Germline CDR1 is MNHEY and CDR2 is SVGAGI. Trimming pared 2 bases from V and 6 bases from J, leaving 19 bases between. The CDR3 runs to 16 residues. Here the CDR3 DNA reads TGTGCCAGCAGTTACAGCCGGGTGAGGGAAAAGGCTGAAGCTTTCTTT. Protein: CASSYSRVREKAEAFF.

This clonotype was detected ten times or more. The V gene is TRBV7-2, the J gene TRBJ2-1, with D uncertain. CDR1 is SGHTA, CDR2 FQGNSA, per germline. This CDR3 spans 17 amino acids. Trimming took off 2 bases at V and 3 bases at J, with 17 bases between the two ends. CDR3 DNA sequence: TGTGCCAGCAGCTTACCCTCGACATCCCCGTTCTACAATGAGCAGTTCTTC. Protein: CASSLPSTSPFYNEQFF.

The chain combines TRBV12-3 or TRBV12-4 with TRBJ2-5; D is possibly TRBD1 (6 bases). Trimming stripped 5 bases from V and 4 bases from J, with 20 bases between. The CDR3 sequence is 16 residues long. Here the CDR3 reads CASSTGQRLVPETQYF. For the CDR3, the DNA is TGTGCCAGCAGTACAGGACAGCGCTTAGTCCCAGAGACCCAGTACTTC.